The source of this T cell receptor beta chain is a study of shared clonotypes between healthy human individuals. Study-wide context: Three plates were used per donor for CD4 naive, three for CD4 memory, two for CD8 naive and one for CD8 memory. Regarding the study as a whole: Investigators collected only blood, and repertoires in tissues likely differ.

V dropped 7 bases and J dropped 1 base, with 16 bases sitting between them. The germline gives CDR1 MNHEY, CDR2 SVGAGI. This CDR3 has 15 amino acids. Regarding this clone: Antigen unknown.

Method: immunoSEQ multiplex PCR; TCRdb's copy keeps in-frame clones and lacks some. The sample contains more than 900,000 clones, about 80% of which appear only once. Adults of Caucasian background living in Nashville, Tennessee made up all donors. The chain is built from TRBV6-5 and TRBJ1-1; D is possibly TRBD1 (6 bases). Sequenced input: memory CD4+ T cells from PBMCs. Specified subset: CD45RA-negative fraction. This TCR derives from a man aged 18 to 35 in good health. Some clones in this sample may be carry-over from other donors' samples. CDR3 amino acids: CASTPTRGANTEAFF. Here the CDR3 DNA reads TGTGCCAGCACTCCCACGAGGGGGGCGAACACTGAAGCTTTCTTT.